These 7 T cell receptor beta chains originate from one sample sequenced in a study of T-cell memory formation after mild COVID-19. TCRdb passed the 5' RACE reads through MiXCR, listing each CDR3 protein once. In the table there are roughly 280,000 distinct CDR3 sequences, 7.5% to 9.5% of which are singletons. The specimen was PBMCs or a T cell subset sorted from them (not recorded which). These TCRs come from a man between 18 and 29 years old who had mild COVID-19 (a few samples of this study predate the infection). Cell type and time point are not known.

The table lists this clonotype with many counts. CDR3 DNA: TGTGCCAGCACCTCCCGTAGCTCCTATAATTCACCCCTCCACTTT. Its translation is CASTSRSSYNSPLHF. The chain combines TRBV7-2 with TRBJ1-6; no firm D call. The CDR3 contains 15 residues. Germline V lookup: CDR1 SGHTA, CDR2 FQGNSA. The V end lost 7 bases, the J end lost 0 bases, and 10 bases lay between the germline ends.

CDR3 sequence: CASSSRLAGGVGEQFF. The DNA for the CDR3 is TGTGCCAGCAGCTCCCGACTAGCGGGGGGGGTTGGCGAGCAGTTCTTC. This chain links TRBV7-9 with TRBJ2-1; 14 positions agree with TRBD2. In germline, CDR1 is SEHNR, CDR2 FQNEAQ (reference sequence). J lost 10 bases, V lost 4 bases, and 9 bases had no gene match. The CDR3 length is 16 residues.

This clonotype appeared a few times. The chain has TRBV4-1 and TRBJ2-1; D unresolved. This CDR3 spans 12 amino acids. Trimming left V 1 base short and J 9 bases short, with 7 bases between. Germline CDR1 and CDR2: MGHRA and YSYEKL. CDR3 in amino acids: CASSQGWGEQFF. Here the CDR3 DNA reads TGCGCCAGCAGCCAAGGGTGGGGTGAGCAGTTCTTC.

The chain has TRBV9 and TRBJ2-1, with 9 bases fitting TRBD2. V lost 4 bases to trimming and J lost 9 bases; unmatched junction nucleotides: 8. The germline CDR1 and CDR2 sequences are SGDLS and YYNGEE. The CDR3 is made up of 14 amino acids. In nucleotides, the CDR3 is TGTGCCAGCAGCCCAGCGGGAGGCGACAGTGAGCAGTTCTTC. Its protein is CASSPAGGDSEQFF. The whole variable domain, filled in from reference TRBV9 and TRBJ2-1, reads DSGVTQTPKHLITATGQRVTLRCSPRSGDLSVYWYQQSLDQGLQFLIQYYNGEERAKGNILERFSAQQFPDLHSELNLSSLELGDSALYFCASSPAGGDSEQFFGPGTRLTVL.

V usage is TRBV6-6 and J usage is TRBJ1-1; 9 nucleotides agree with TRBD1. This CDR3 is 14 amino acids long. CDR1 and CDR2 (germline): MNHNY, SVGAGI (reference sequence). The J segment lost 3 bases and the V segment lost 6 bases, leaving 5 bases of the junction unmatched. The CDR3: CASRGTGRDTEAFF. The CDR3 DNA reads TGTGCCAGCAGAGGGACAGGGCGGGACACTGAAGCTTTCTTT.

The chain uses TRBV4-3 and TRBJ1-1; tentative D call: TRBD1 (6 bases). Germline V CDR1 and CDR2: LGHNA, YSLEER. The CDR3 is made up of 15 amino acids. V shed 4 bases and J shed 4 bases, with 16 bases lying between them. CDR3 in amino acids: CASSPTGIVSTEAFF. CDR3 in DNA: TGCGCCAGCAGCCCCACAGGGATTGTAAGCACTGAAGCTTTCTTT.

This chain links TRBV7-8 with TRBJ2-7; no clear D gene. Germline V gives CDR1 SGHVS, CDR2 FQNEAQ. The V and J ends lost 5 bases and 4 bases respectively, with 12 bases between them. This CDR3 is built from 13 residues. The CDR3 sequence is CASSAGPRYEQYV. The CDR3 DNA follows: TGTGCCAGCAGCGCAGGCCCGAGGTACGAGCAGTACGTC.